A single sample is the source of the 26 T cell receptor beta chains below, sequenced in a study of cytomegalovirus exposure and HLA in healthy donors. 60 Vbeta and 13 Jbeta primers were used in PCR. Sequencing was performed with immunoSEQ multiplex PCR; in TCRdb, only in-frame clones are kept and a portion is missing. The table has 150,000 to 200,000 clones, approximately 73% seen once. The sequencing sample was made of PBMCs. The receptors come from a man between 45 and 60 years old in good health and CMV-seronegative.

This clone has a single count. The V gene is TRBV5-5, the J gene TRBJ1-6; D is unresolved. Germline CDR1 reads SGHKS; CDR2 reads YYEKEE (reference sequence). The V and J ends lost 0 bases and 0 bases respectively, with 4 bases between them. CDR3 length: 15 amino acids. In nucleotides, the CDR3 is TGTGCCAGCAGCTTGGTGCGCTCCTATAATTCACCCCTCCACTTT. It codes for CASSLVRSYNSPLHF.

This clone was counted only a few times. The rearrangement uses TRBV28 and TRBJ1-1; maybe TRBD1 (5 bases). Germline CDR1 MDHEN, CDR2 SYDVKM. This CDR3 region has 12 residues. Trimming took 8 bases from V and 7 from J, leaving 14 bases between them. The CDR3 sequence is CASGKGDIEAFF. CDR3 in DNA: TGTGCCAGCGGAAAAGGGGATATTGAAGCTTTCTTT.

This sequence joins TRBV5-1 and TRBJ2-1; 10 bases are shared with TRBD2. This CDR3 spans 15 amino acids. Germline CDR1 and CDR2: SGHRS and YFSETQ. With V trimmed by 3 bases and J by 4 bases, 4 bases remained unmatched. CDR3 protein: CASSSIAGGYNEQFF. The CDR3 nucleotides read TGCGCCAGCAGCTCAATAGCGGGGGGTTACAATGAGCAGTTCTTC.

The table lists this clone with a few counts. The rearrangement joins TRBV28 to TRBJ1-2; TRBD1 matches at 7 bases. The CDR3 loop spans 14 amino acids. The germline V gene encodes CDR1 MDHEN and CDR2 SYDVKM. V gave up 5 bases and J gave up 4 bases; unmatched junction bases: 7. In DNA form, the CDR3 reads TGTGCCAGCAGTGACGGTGGGGACAGCTATGGCTACACCTTC. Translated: CASSDGGDSYGYTF.

CDR3 sequence reads: CASSIETGYGYTF. The CDR3 coding sequence is TGTGCCAGTAGTATAGAAACAGGCTATGGCTACACCTTC. The V gene is TRBV19, the J gene TRBJ1-2; TRBD1 might be the D (5 bases). Per germline, CDR1 LNHDA and CDR2 SQIVND (reference sequence). CDR3 length equals 13 residues. V lost 0 bases to trimming and J lost 4 bases, with 6 bases between them.

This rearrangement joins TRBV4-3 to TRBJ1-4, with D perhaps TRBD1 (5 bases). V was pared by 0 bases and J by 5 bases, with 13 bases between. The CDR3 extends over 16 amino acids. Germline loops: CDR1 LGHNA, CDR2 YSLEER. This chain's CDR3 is CASSQDGQGLNEKLFF. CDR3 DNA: TGCGCCAGCAGCCAAGATGGGCAGGGCTTGAATGAAAAACTGTTTTTT.

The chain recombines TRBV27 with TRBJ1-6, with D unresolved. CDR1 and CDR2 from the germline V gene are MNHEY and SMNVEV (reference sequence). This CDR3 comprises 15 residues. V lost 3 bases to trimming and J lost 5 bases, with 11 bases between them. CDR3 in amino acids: CASSFWAINNSPLHF. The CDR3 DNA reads TGTGCCAGCAGTTTTTGGGCTATCAATAATTCACCCCTCCACTTT.

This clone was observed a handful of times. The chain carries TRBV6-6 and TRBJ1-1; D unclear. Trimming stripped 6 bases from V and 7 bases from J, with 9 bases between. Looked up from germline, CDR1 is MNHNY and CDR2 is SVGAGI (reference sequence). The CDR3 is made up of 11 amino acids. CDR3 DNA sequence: TGTGCCAGCAGCCCCGCCGGTGAAGCTTTCTTT. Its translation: CASSPAGEAFF.

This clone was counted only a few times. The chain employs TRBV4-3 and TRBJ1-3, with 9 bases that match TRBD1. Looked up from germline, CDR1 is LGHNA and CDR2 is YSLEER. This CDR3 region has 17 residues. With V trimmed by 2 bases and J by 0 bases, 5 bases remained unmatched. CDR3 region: CASSQTPGQGSGNTIYF. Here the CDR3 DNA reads TGCGCCAGCAGCCAAACCCCGGGACAGGGCTCTGGAAACACCATATATTTT.

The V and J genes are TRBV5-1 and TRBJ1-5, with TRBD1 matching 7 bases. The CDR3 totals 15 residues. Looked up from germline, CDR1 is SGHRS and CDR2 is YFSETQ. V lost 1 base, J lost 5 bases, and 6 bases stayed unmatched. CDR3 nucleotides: TGCGCCAGCAGCTTGACAGGGGACTCATATCAGCCCCAGCATTTT. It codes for CASSLTGDSYQPQHF.

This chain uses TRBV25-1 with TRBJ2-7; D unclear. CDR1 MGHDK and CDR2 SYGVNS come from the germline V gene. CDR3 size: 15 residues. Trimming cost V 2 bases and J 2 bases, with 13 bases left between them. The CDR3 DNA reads TGTGCCAGCAGTGAACCCCTAAAGACTCCCTACGAGCAGTACTTC. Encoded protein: CASSEPLKTPYEQYF.

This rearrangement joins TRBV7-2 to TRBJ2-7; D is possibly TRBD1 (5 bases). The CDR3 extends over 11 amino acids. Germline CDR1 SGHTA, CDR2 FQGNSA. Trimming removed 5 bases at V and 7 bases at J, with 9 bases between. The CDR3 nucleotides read TGTGCCAGCAGCCTCTCAGGGGAGCAGTACTTC. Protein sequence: CASSLSGEQYF.

The CDR3 DNA reads as TGCGCCAGCAGCAGCGACAGCGCCTATGGCTACACCTTC. Translated: CASSSDSAYGYTF. This chain joins TRBV4-1 and TRBJ1-2; D perhaps matches TRBD1 (5 bases). Germline CDR1 is MGHRA and CDR2 is YSYEKL. Deletions cut 5 bases from V and 4 bases from J, with 11 bases between. The CDR3 sequence is 13 residues long.

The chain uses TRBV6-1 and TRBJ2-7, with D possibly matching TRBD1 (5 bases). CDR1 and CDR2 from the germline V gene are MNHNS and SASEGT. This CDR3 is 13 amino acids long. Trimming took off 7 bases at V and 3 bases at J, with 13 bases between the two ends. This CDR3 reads CASTIDSRYEQYF. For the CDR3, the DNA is TGTGCCAGCACCATCGACAGCCGCTACGAGCAGTACTTC.

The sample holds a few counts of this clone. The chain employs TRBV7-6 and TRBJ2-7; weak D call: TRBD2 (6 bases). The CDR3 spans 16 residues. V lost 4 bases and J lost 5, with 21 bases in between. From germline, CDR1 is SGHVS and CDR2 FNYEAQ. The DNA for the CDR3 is TGTGCCAGCAGCTACGGAGGGGTCCTAAGGGGAAACGAGCAGTACTTC. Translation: CASSYGGVLRGNEQYF.

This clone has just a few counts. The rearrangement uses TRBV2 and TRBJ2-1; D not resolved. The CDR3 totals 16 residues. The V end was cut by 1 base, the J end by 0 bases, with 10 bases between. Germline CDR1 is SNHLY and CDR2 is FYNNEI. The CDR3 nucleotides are TGTGCCAGCAGTGAAGGTACAGCAATCTCCTACAATGAGCAGTTCTTC. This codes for CASSEGTAISYNEQFF.

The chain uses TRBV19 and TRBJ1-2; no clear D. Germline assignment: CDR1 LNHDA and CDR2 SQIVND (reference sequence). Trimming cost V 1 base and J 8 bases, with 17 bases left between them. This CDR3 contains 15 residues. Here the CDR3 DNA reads TGTGCCAGTAGTATAGGAATGGTGATGGATAGCGGCTACACCTTC. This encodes CASSIGMVMDSGYTF.

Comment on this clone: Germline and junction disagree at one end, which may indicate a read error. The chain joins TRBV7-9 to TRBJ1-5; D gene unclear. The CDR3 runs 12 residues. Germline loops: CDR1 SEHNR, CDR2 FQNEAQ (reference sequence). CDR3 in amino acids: CASSLANRPQHF. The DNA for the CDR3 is TGTGCCAGCAGCTTAGCTAATCGGCCCCAGCATTTT.

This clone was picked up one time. The CDR3 sequence is CASSLGAGEAFF. As DNA, the CDR3 is TGTGCCAGCAGCTTAGGAGCAGGTGAAGCTTTCTTT. V usage is TRBV13 and J usage is TRBJ1-1; D remains ambiguous. Between the trimmed V and J ends, which lost 0 bases and 7 bases, there was a span of 6 bases. The CDR3 extends over 12 amino acids. Per germline, CDR1 PRHDT and CDR2 FYEKMQ (reference sequence).

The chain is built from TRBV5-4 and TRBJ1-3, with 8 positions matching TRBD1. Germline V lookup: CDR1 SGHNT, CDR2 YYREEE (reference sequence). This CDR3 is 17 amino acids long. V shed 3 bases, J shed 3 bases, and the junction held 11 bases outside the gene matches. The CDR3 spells CASSSGQENSRGNTIYF. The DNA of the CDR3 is TGTGCCAGCAGCTCGGGACAGGAGAATTCACGTGGAAACACCATATATTTT.

The CDR3 loop reads CASSLYRASGEQYF. As DNA, the CDR3 is TGTGCCAGCAGTTTGTACAGGGCCTCGGGGGAGCAGTACTTC. The V gene is TRBV27, the J gene TRBJ2-7, with D perhaps TRBD1 (6 bases). This CDR3 has 14 amino acids. V dropped 3 bases and J dropped 7 bases, with 16 bases sitting between them. The germline gives CDR1 MNHEY, CDR2 SMNVEV (reference sequence).

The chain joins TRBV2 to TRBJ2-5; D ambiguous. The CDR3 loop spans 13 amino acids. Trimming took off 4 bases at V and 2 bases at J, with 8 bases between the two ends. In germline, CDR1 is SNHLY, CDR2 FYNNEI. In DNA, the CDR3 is TGTGCCAGCAGTGTGGCTAGACAAGAGACCCAGTACTTC. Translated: CASSVARQETQYF.

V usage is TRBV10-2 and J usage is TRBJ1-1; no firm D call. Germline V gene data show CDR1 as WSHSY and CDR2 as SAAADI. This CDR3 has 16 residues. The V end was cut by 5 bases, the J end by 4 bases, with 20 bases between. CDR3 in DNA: TGCGCCAGCAGTACATGGACGGTCGCCGGGGTCACTGAAGCTTTCTTT. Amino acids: CASSTWTVAGVTEAFF.

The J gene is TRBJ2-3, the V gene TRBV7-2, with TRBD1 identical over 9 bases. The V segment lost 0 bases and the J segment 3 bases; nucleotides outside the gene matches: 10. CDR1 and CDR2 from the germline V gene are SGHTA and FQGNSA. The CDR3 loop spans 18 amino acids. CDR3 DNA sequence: TGTGCCAGCAGCTTAGCGCTAATAACAGGGGGCGTTACAGATACGCAGTATTTT. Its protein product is CASSLALITGGVTDTQYF.

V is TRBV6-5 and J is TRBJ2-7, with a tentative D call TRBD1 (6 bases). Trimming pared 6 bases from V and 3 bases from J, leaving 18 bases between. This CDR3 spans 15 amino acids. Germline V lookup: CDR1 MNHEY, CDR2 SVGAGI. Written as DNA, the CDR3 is TGTGCCAGCAGATTTAGTCCGGGACAAATCTACGAGCAGTACTTC. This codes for CASRFSPGQIYEQYF.

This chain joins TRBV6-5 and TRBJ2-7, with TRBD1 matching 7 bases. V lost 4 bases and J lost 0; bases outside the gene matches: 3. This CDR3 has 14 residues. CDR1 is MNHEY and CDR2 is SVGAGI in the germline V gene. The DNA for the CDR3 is TGTGCCAGCAGTTCGGACAGGTTCTCCTACGAGCAGTACTTC. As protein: CASSSDRFSYEQYF.